This T cell receptor beta chain stems from a study of shared clonotypes between healthy human individuals. At the level of the study: CD8 memory received one plate per donor, CD8 naive two, CD4 memory three and CD4 naive three.

The CDR3 is 15 amino acids. V trimming: 4 bases; J trimming: 0 bases; junction bases outside the gene matches: 2. In germline, CDR1 is LGHNA, CDR2 YNFKEQ. The material for each subset, its genomic DNA, was split evenly across several immunoSEQ plates. Method: immunoSEQ multiplex PCR; TCRdb's copy keeps in-frame clones and lacks some. The data hold 2.3 million or so clones, with 80% to 95% observed a single time. In regard to this clone: Its cognate antigen is unknown. The identical CDR3 is also encoded by other nucleotide sequences in the sample.

Caucasian adults residing in Nashville, Tennessee made up all the donors. Notes on the study in general: Among non-shared clonotypes, generation probabilities were lower than among those shared by all four donors.

The chain employs TRBV4-2 and TRBJ2-1; 8 nucleotides match TRBD2. The source of this sequence is a man between 18 and 35 years old in good health. Some clones in this sample may be carry-over from other donors' samples. Sample: naive CD4+ T cells from PBMCs. Noted subset: CD45RA+ positively selected. The CDR3 is CASSPSGSSYNEQFF. In DNA, the CDR3 is TGTGCCAGCAGCCCCAGCGGGAGCTCCTACAATGAGCAGTTCTTC.